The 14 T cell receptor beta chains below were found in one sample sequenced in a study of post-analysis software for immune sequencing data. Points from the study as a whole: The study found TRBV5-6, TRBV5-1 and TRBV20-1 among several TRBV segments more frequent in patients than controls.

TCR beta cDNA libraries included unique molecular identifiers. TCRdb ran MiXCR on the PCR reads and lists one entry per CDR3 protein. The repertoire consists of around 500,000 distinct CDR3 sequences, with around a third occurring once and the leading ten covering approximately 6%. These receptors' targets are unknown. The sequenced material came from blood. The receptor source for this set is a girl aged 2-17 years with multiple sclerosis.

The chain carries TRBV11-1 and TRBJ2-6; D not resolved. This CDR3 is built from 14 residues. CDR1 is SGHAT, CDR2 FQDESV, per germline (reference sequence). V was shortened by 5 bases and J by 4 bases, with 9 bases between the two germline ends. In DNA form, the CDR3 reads TGTGCCAGCAGCGGTCTCGTCGGGGCCAACGTCCTGACTTTC. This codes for CASSGLVGANVLTF.

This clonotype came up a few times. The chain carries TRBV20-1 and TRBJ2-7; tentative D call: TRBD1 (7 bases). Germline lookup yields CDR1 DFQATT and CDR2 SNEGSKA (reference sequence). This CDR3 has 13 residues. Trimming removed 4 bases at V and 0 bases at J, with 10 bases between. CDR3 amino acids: CSATRGASYEQYF. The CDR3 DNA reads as TGCAGTGCTACCAGGGGGGCCTCCTACGAGCAGTACTTC.

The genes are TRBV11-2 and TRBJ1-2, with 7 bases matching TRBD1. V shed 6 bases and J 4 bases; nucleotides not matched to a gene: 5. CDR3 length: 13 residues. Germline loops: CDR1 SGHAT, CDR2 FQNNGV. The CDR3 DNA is TGTGCCAGCAGAAAACAGGGGTCCTATGGCTACACCTTC. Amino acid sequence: CASRKQGSYGYTF.

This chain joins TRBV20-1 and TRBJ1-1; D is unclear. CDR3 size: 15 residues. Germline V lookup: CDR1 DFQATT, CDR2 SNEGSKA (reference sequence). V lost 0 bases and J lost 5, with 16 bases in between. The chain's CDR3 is CSARDSAGSGTEAFF. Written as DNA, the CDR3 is TGCAGTGCTAGAGATAGCGCGGGTAGTGGAACTGAAGCTTTCTTT.

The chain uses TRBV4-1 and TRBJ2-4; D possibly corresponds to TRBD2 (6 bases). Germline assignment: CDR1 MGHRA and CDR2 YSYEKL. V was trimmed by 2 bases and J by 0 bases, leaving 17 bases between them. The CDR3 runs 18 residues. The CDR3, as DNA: TGCGCCAGCAGCCAATTATCCCTCAGCGGGCTAGCCAAAAACATTCAGTACTTC. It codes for CASSQLSLSGLAKNIQYF.

CDR3 residues: CATSLNGDTQYF. CDR3 sequence (DNA): TGTGCCACCAGCCTTAACGGGGATACGCAGTATTTT. The rearrangement joins TRBV24-1 to TRBJ2-3; no clear D. The CDR3 sequence is 12 residues long. Trimming stripped 7 bases from V and 6 bases from J, with 10 bases between. The V gene's germline CDR1 is KGHDR and CDR2 SFDVKD.

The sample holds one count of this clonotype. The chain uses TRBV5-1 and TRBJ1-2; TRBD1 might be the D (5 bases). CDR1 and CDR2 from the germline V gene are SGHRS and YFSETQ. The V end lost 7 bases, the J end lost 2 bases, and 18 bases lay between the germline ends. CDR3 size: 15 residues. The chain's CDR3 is CASGDEGWSNYGYTF. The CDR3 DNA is TGCGCCAGCGGGGATGAGGGGTGGAGCAACTATGGCTACACCTTC. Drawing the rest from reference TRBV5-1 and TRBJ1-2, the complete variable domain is KAGVTQTPRYLIKTRGQQVTLSCSPISGHRSVSWYQQTPGQGLQFLFEYFSETQRNKGNFPGRFSGRQFSNSRSEMNVSTLELGDSALYLCASGDEGWSNYGYTFGSGTRLTVV.

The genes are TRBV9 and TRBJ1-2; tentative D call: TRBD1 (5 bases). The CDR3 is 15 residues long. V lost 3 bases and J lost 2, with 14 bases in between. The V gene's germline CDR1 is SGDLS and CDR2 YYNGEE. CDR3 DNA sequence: TGTGCCAGCAGCGACTACAGGAGCGAAAACTATGGCTACACCTTC. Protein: CASSDYRSENYGYTF. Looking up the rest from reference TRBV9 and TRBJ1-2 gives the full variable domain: DSGVTQTPKHLITATGQRVTLRCSPRSGDLSVYWYQQSLDQGLQFLIQYYNGEERAKGNILERFSAQQFPDLHSELNLSSLELGDSALYFCASSDYRSENYGYTFGSGTRLTVV.

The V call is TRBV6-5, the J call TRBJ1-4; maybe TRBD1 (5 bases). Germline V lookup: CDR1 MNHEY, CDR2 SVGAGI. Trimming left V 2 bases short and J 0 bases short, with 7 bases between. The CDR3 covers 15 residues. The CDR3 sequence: CASSYGGATNEKLFF. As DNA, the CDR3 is TGTGCCAGCAGTTACGGGGGGGCAACTAATGAAAAACTGTTTTTT.

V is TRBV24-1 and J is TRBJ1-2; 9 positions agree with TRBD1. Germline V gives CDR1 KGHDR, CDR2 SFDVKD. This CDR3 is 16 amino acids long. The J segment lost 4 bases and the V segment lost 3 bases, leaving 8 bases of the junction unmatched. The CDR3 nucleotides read TGTGCCACCAGTGATAAAACGGGACAGGGACCCTATGGCTACACCTTC. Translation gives CATSDKTGQGPYGYTF.

The DNA of the CDR3 is TGCAGTGCGACTGGACTAGCGGGGGGGAGGGGAGATACGCAGTATTTT. Translated, it gives CSATGLAGGRGDTQYF. J is TRBJ2-3 and V is TRBV20-1; 15 bases are shared with TRBD2. Losses at the gene ends were 6 bases for V and 5 bases for J; bases not matched to a gene: 9. This CDR3 comprises 16 residues. Germline CDR1 DFQATT, CDR2 SNEGSKA (reference sequence).

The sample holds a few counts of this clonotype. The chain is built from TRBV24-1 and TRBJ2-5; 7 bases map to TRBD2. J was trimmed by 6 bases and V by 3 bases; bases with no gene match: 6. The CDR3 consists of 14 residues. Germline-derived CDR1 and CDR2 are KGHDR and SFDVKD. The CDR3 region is CATSDRTSRKTQYF. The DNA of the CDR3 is TGTGCCACCAGTGATCGGACTAGTCGGAAGACCCAGTACTTC.

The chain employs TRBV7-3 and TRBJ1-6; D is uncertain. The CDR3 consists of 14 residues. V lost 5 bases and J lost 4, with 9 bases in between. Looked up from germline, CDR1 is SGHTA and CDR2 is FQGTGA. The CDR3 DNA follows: TGTGCCAGCAGCCACGGACGGTATAATTCACCCCTCCACTTT. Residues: CASSHGRYNSPLHF.

The CDR3 sequence: CASSPAYLYGYTF. CDR3 in DNA: TGTGCCAGCAGCCCAGCGTATCTCTATGGCTACACCTTC. The chain has TRBV11-2 and TRBJ1-2; D uncertain. Deletions cut 5 bases from V and 4 bases from J, with 11 bases between. In germline, CDR1 is SGHAT, CDR2 FQNNGV. This CDR3 is built from 13 residues.